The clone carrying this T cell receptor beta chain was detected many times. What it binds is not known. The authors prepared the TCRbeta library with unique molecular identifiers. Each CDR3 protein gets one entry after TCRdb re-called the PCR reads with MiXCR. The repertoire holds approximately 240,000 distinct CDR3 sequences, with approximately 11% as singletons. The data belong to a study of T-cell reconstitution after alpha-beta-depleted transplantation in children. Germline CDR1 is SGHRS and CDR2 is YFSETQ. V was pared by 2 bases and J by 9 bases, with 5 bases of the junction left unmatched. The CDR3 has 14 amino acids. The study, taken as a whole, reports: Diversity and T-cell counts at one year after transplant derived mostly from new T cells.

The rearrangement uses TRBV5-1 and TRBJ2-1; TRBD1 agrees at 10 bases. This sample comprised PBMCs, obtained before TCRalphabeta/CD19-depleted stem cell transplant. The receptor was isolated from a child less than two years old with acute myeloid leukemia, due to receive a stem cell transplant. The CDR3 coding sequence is TGCGCCAGCAGCTTCGGGACAGGGGAGATTGAGCAGTTCTTC. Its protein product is CASSFGTGEIEQFF.